The next 7 T cell receptor beta chains were all read from a single sample in a study of blood T cell repertoires in COVID-19. Using immunoSEQ multiplex PCR, the repertoire was profiled, and TCRdb retains in-frame clones only, with some absent. In the table there are around 440,000 clones, 70% to 90% of which are singletons. The sequenced sample was peripheral blood. These receptors all come from a woman between 45 and 65 years old with COVID-19, enrolled during active disease.

The chain is built from TRBV5-1 and TRBJ1-4; a weak D match, TRBD1 (6 bases). The CDR3 sequence is 14 residues long. Deletions cut 0 bases from V and 8 bases from J, with 11 bases between. Germline loops: CDR1 SGHRS, CDR2 YFSETQ. CDR3 loop: CASSLGGGEEKLFF. CDR3 nucleotides: TGCGCCAGCAGCTTGGGGGGGGGCGAGGAAAAACTGTTTTTT.

This clone was observed a few times. The V gene is TRBV6-1, the J gene TRBJ2-1, with 8 bases lining up with TRBD2. J was trimmed by 4 bases and V by 1 base; bases with no gene match: 6. Germline loops: CDR1 MNHNS, CDR2 SASEGT. This CDR3 comprises 16 residues. CDR3 amino acids: CASSEGGGGWYNEQFF. The CDR3 region has the DNA TGTGCCAGCAGTGAAGGCGGCGGGGGGTGGTACAATGAGCAGTTCTTC.

The chain uses TRBV6-6 and TRBJ1-1; 9 bases are shared with TRBD1. From germline, CDR1 is MNHNY and CDR2 SVGAGI (reference sequence). V was clipped by 6 bases and J by 9 bases; unmatched bases: 14. CDR3 length equals 15 residues. CDR3 bases: TGTGCCAGCAGAGTCCCAGCGGACAGGGGATGGAAAGCTTTCTTT. It yields the protein CASRVPADRGWKAFF.

This clone was recorded once. This chain joins TRBV7-9 and TRBJ2-7; no reliable D call. CDR3 length equals 14 residues. The ends were cut back, 1 base at V and 5 bases at J, with 12 bases in the middle. CDR1 and CDR2 (germline): SEHNR, FQNEAQ (reference sequence). The CDR3 bases are TGTGCCAGCAGCTTAGTGCAGTCCGCGGACGAGCAGTACTTC. Amino acid sequence: CASSLVQSADEQYF.

The rearrangement links TRBV19 to TRBJ1-4; D is unclear. Germline CDR1 and CDR2: LNHDA and SQIVND (reference sequence). The CDR3 runs 14 residues. V shed 4 bases and J shed 1 base, with 7 bases lying between them. The DNA for the CDR3 is TGTGCCAGTAGTACGACAATAACTAATGAAAAACTGTTTTTT. Its protein is CASSTTITNEKLFF.

The rearrangement joins TRBV27 to TRBJ2-1; 8 nucleotides agree with TRBD2. Germline V lookup: CDR1 MNHEY, CDR2 SMNVEV (reference sequence). V lost 2 bases and J lost 4; bases outside the gene matches: 4. The CDR3 covers 15 residues. This CDR3 reads CASSLAGGVYNEQFF. The CDR3 DNA reads as TGTGCCAGCAGTTTAGCCGGGGGGGTGTACAATGAGCAGTTCTTC.

This sequence joins TRBV3-1 (or the pseudogene TRBV3-2) and TRBJ1-2; 9 bases agree with TRBD1. Germline CDR1 LGHDT, CDR2 YNNKEL (reference sequence). The CDR3 loop spans 14 amino acids. With V trimmed by 0 bases and J by 8 bases, 4 bases remained unmatched. The CDR3 sequence is CASSQDWTGDGYTF. As DNA, the CDR3 is TGTGCCAGCAGCCAAGATTGGACAGGGGACGGCTACACCTTC.